The following is a T cell receptor (beta chain) sequence with its context. Measured with immunoSEQ multiplex PCR; TCRdb has only the in-frame clones, and not every one. The top ten hold roughly 2% of the sample, which has approximately 98,000 clones, around 86% seen once. The sample is drawn from a study of preoperative IRX-2 immunotherapy in early breast cancer. Germline V lookup: CDR1 SGHNT, CDR2 YENEEA. Trimming removed 4 bases from V and 3 bases from J; junction bases left unmatched: 9. This CDR3 has 15 residues. Treatment: preoperative locoregional IRX-2 cytokine immunotherapy. Patients received preoperative, locoregional IRX-2 cytokine immunotherapy in a phase Ib study.

The sequences come from tumor tissue, collected after IRX-2 immunotherapy. The chain carries TRBV11-3 and TRBJ2-7; 7 positions match TRBD1. The TCR was taken from a human donor with breast cancer. In DNA form, the CDR3 reads TGTGCCAGCAGCTGGACACGGACAGGAGGCTACGAGCAGTACTTC. Encoded protein: CASSWTRTGGYEQYF.